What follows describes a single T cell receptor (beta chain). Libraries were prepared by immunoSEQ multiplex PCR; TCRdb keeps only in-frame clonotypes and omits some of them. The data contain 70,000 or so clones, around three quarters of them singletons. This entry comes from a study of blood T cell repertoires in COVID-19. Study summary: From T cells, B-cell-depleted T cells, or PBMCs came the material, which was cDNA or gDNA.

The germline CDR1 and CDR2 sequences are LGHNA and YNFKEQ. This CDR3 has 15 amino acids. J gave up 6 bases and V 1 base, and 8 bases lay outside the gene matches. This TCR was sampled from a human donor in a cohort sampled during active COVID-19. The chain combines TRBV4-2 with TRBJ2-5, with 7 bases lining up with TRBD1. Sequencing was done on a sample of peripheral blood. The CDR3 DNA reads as TGTGCCAGCAGCCAAGGAGGGGGCCAAGCCCAGACCCAGTACTTC. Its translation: CASSQGGGQAQTQYF.